This TCR beta chain was recorded in a study of CD8 T cells in Susac syndrome. With random hexamers, roughly 0.45 to 1 ug RNA was reverse transcribed. MiXCR, applied by TCRdb to the immunoSEQ multiplex PCR reads, yields one record per CDR3 protein. Of roughly 200,000 distinct CDR3 sequences listed, roughly 95% are singletons. V was trimmed by 7 bases and J by 9 bases, leaving 13 bases between them. This CDR3 contains 11 residues. FACS was used to enrich TEMRA cells, whereas the CD8+ and CD4+ T cells were obtained by negative isolation. This clonotype was sampled from a human donor in good health. The sequencing input was CD4+ T cells from PBMCs. The chain carries TRBV12-3 or TRBV12-4 and TRBJ2-7; the D gene is possibly TRBD2 (5 bases). The CDR3 here is CASTGFDAQYF. DNA for the CDR3: TGTGCCAGCACGGGGTTTGATGCGCAGTACTTC.